Detailed here is one T cell receptor (beta chain). This clonotype was counted ten times or more. Its antigen target is currently unknown. Per-base qualities were not stored, and no clone one base away is much larger. The sample comes from a study of neurological immune-mediated disorders (dated by TCRdb to between 2017 and 2020). The study in broad terms: Among the 35 or so multiple sclerosis patients, some 31 had relapsing-remitting MS and 3 had secondary progressive MS. Using UMI-based sequencing, the study compared peripheral blood TCR-beta repertoires from patients with HTLV-I-associated myelopathy (HAM/TSP), patients with multiple sclerosis, and healthy controls. The 95 to 120 TCR-beta libraries included longitudinal samples, technical triplicates and paired sorted CD4+ and CD8+ T-cell subsets alongside PBMC samples. The cohort included approximately 68 subjects: approximately 15 with HAM/TSP, about 34 with multiple sclerosis, and approximately 20 healthy controls.

What the research found in general, with its limitations: No association of the MS cluster with clinical or MRI features was observed, and the need for larger cohorts was stated by the authors. TCR clonal expansion was highest in HAM/TSP patients and lowest in MS patients, with MS patients falling below even healthy controls. Repertoires from 18 of 34 MS patients were grouped by phylogenetic analysis into a cluster of related CDR3 sequences, suggesting a possible repertoire-level signature. Across subjects, expanded clones never shared an identical CDR3 amino acid sequence, which suggests that the TCR-beta repertoires in every group were private.

cDNA synthesis used template-switch 5'RACE with a primer carrying a 10-nucleotide random unique molecular identifier tagging each TCR transcript. Every sequencing run yielded over 180 million TCR-beta sequences covering 15-18 subjects. The RNeasy kit was used to extract total RNA. TCR-beta VDJ regions were amplified with primers for the TCR constant region and the 5'RACE anchor, using the KAPA Real-time Library Amplification kit. Sample indexes and Illumina adaptors were added in a first PCR, after which library yield was increased in a second PCR. The roughly 650 bp TCR product was size-selected on a 2% E-gel SizeSelection system after Ampure bead purification. Before pooling, libraries had their quality checked on a Bioanalyzer, their concentration measured with Qubit, and their quantity determined with the Kapa Library Quantification kit. Paired-end 2 x 150 bp sequencing of the libraries was performed on an Illumina HiSeq 2500. To increase sequence diversity, 25-30% phiX was spiked into each library pool. Processing in the source paper ran as follows. The UMI-based MiGEC pipeline processed quality-filtered reads and removed over 80% of raw TCR sequences during error correction. IMGT germline references were used for aligning VDJ genes, and each clonotype was defined as a unique CDR3 amino acid sequence together with its V-J genes. Clonal expansion, Shannon diversity and CDR3 relatedness (CalcPairwiseDistances, ClusterSamples) were evaluated with VDJtools, and phylogenetic trees were built with CLCbio workbench. Clones with at least 8 unique UMIs were defined as expanded, with this threshold being based on coefficient-of-variation modelling across technical triplicates. TCRdb reran the public reads through fastp at Q25 and MiXCR, keeping productive beta chains. Rows with a matching CDR3 protein are joined into one entry that keeps the most common DNA and genes. TCRdb's processing, not the authors' own work, is the source of the V and J calls. In this sample the table shows fewer than 85,000 distinct CDR3 sequences, about 5% of which occur a single time. The ten largest clones capture 2% to 2.5% of the sample.

Unsorted PBMC libraries were generated from 2 million PBMCs stored in RNAlater at -80 °C until RNA extraction. Multiple sclerosis patients were enrolled in a US clinical protocol evaluating disease progression by magnetic resonance imaging. PBMCs were separated from peripheral blood using Ficoll-Hypaque density gradient centrifugation and then cryopreserved in liquid nitrogen. CDR1 and CDR2, per the germline V gene, are MGHRA and YSYEKL. The CDR3, from cysteine to phenylalanine, totals 16 residues. The CDR3 DNA has 48 bases and is translated from base 1. V lost 0 bases and J lost 4 bases, and the count of bases not matched to a germline gene is 9.

This clonotype was obtained from a woman between 65 and 79 years old with multiple sclerosis. Source material: PBMCs. Recombination connected TRBV4-1 to TRBJ2-7; 7 nucleotides in the junction match TRBD2. The CDR3 region: CASSQEDAGVGYEQYF. The bases read TGCGCCAGCAGCCAAGAGGACGCGGGAGTGGGGTACGAGCAGTACTTC.